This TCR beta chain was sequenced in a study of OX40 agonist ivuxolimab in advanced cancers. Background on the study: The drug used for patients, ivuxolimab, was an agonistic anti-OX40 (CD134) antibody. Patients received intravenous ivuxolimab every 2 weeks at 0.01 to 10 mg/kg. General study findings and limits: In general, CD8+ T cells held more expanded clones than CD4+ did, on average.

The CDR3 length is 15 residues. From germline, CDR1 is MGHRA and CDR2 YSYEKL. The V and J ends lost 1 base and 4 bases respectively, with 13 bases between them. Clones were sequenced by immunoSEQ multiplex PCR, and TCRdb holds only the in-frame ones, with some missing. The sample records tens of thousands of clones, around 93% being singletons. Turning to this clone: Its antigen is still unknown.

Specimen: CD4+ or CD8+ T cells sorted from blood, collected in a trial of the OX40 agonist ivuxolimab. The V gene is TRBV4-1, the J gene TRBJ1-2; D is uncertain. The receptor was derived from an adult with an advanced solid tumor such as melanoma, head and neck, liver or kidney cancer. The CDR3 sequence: CASSQVKDGSYGYTF. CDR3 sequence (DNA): TGCGCCAGCAGCCAAGTAAAGGACGGATCCTATGGCTACACCTTC.